This section outlines one T cell receptor beta chain sequence together with its context. The antigen remains undetermined. The sample comes from a study of post-analysis software for immune sequencing data. The CDR3 runs to 18 residues. Deletions cut 4 bases from V and 3 bases from J, with 21 bases between. Germline-derived CDR1 and CDR2 are SGHTA and FQGNSA. Points from the study as a whole: Relative to controls, patients had several TRBV segments at higher frequency, with TRBV5-6, TRBV5-1 and TRBV20-1 among these.

Unique molecular identifiers tagged the TCR beta cDNA libraries. TCRdb reprocessed the PCR reads with MiXCR, giving one entry per CDR3 protein. The table records about 760,000 distinct CDR3 sequences, just under 30% of them present only once. The specimen was blood. The TCR comes from a girl under 18 with multiple sclerosis. This chain uses TRBV7-2 with TRBJ1-4; D perhaps matches TRBD1 (5 bases). The DNA of the CDR3 is TGTGCCAGCAGCTCCCCTCGGGCCAGGGTGGGAGCTAATGAAAAACTGTTTTTT. Its translation is CASSSPRARVGANEKLFF.